Included here is one T cell receptor (beta chain) sequence, with context. The antigen is undetermined. The length of the CDR3 is 13 residues. Germline V gene data show CDR1 as SGDLS and CDR2 as YYNGEE. Trimming cost V 1 base and J 7 bases, with 9 bases left between them. This record belongs to a study of post-analysis software for immune sequencing data. Incorporated into the TCR beta cDNA libraries were unique molecular identifiers, which served to reduce PCR and sequencing biases. One entry per CDR3 protein, called by TCRdb with MiXCR from the PCR reads. The table lists about 540,000 distinct CDR3 sequences, around 34% of them singletons, with approximately 5.4% in the top ten. Study-wide results and limits: Five TRBV segments were significantly more frequent in patients than in controls. TRBV5-6, TRBV5-1 and TRBV20-1 were among these segments. When compared against controls, multiple sclerosis patients showed significantly lower normalized Chao1 diversity.

The origin of this receptor is a girl aged 2-17 years with multiple sclerosis. J is TRBJ2-1 and V is TRBV9; D unresolved. Sequencing was performed on blood. The CDR3: CASSVIGWNEQFF. The CDR3 DNA is TGTGCCAGCAGCGTAATAGGGTGGAATGAGCAGTTCTTC.